The 14 T cell receptor beta chains below were found in one sample sequenced in a study of CD8+ T cells in alopecia areata. After isolation, RNA underwent reverse transcription to generate cDNA as the sequencing template. Data came from immunoSEQ multiplex PCR; TCRdb stores just in-frame clones and leaves some out. Altogether roughly 3,000 clones were found in the sample, and no singletons occur. Sequenced input: lesional skin. The receptors shown here come from a C3H/HeJ mouse with alopecia areata. The strain is characterized by the MHC haplotype H2-k.

Remarks on this clone: Since a far larger clone is one base different, this is likely a read error. The listed genes are named as in mouse. The read halts 4 residues ahead of the CDR3 end, with the missing end drawn from the germline J gene. The sample carries other DNA sequences with the same CDR3. The rearrangement links TRBV1 to TRBJ1-4, with a weak D call TRBD1 (5 bases). The germline CDR1 and CDR2 sequences are NSQYPW and LRSPGD (reference sequence). This CDR3 comprises 14 residues. The sequenced part of the CDR3 DNA is TGCCCCTGCAGTGCAGTCAGGGATGACGAA. Translating it yields CPCSAVRDDE. The whole CDR3 sequence reads CPCSAVRDDERLFF.

The sample holds many counts of this clone. Germline and genes here are mouse. The sequence runs out 4 residues before the end of the CDR3; the remainder is reconstructed from the germline J gene. The chain employs TRBV13-3 and TRBJ1-2, with D maybe TRBD1 (5 bases). V gave up 5 bases and J gave up 2 bases, with 10 bases separating them. Germline assignment: CDR1 NNHDY and CDR2 SYVADS. The CDR3 loop spans 13 amino acids. The CDR3 bases that were read are TGTGCCAGCAGACAGGTTGAGAACTCC. Translation gives CASRQVENS. The whole CDR3 protein is CASRQVENSDYTF.

This clone is termed large. Germline and genes: mouse. From the germline J gene comes the end of the CDR3, since the read stops 4 residues before it. The sample carries other DNA sequences with the same CDR3. The genes are TRBV13-3 and TRBJ1-1, with D maybe TRBD1 (5 bases). This CDR3 spans 14 amino acids. The germline V gene has CDR1 NNHDY and CDR2 SYVADS. CDR3 DNA (partial): TGTGCCAGCAGTGAAGGCCTGGGGGGGAGA. Amino acids: CASSEGLGGR. The entire CDR3 protein reads CASSEGLGGREVFF.

The table lists this clone with many counts. Gene names follow the mouse nomenclature. The CDR3 end falls 4 residues outside the read, so it is completed with the germline J gene. The V call is TRBV19, the J call TRBJ1-2, with 9 bases identical to TRBD1. Trimming removed 5 bases from V and 2 bases from J; junction bases left unmatched: 4. Germline lookup yields CDR1 FNHDT and CDR2 SITEND (reference sequence). The CDR3 is made up of 14 amino acids. The part of the CDR3 DNA that was read is TGTGCCAGCAGGCGGGACAGGGATAACTCC. Translation gives CASRRDRDNS. The entire CDR3 sequence reads CASRRDRDNSDYTF.

Concerning this clone itself: Gene names denote mouse genes. Partial CDR3 DNA: TGTGCCAGCAGTCCGTCGAAGGGTCAAAAC. Translating gives CASSPSKGQN. The complete CDR3 protein is CASSPSKGQNTLYF. The V and J genes are TRBV13-2 and TRBJ2-4; D ambiguous. The sequence runs out 4 residues before the end of the CDR3; the remainder is reconstructed from the germline J gene. Looked up from germline, CDR1 is NNHNN and CDR2 is SYGAGS (reference sequence). Trimming pared 7 bases from V and 1 base from J, leaving 13 bases between. The CDR3 is 14 residues long.

This clone was seen repeatedly, ten times or more. The listed genes are named as in mouse. Sequencing ends 4 residues short of the CDR3 end; the germline J gene provides the rest. The chain links TRBV13-3 to TRBJ2-5; TRBD1 matches 10 bases. CDR1 is NNHDY, CDR2 SYVADS, per germline. The V and J ends lost 4 bases and 1 base, in that order; junction bases with no gene match: 3. The CDR3 is 15 amino acids. CDR3 protein: CASSLTGGDQDTQYF. The sequenced CDR3 bases are TGTGCCAGCAGTTTGACAGGGGGCGACCAAGAC.

This clone was seen ten or more times. Germline and genes: mouse. The read comes to an end 4 residues before the CDR3 does, leaving the germline J gene to fill in the end. The V call is TRBV19, the J call TRBJ1-1, with D possibly matching TRBD1 (6 bases). The germline CDR1 and CDR2 sequences are FNHDT and SITEND (reference sequence). This CDR3 comprises 12 residues. Trimming left V 3 bases short and J 4 bases short, with 7 bases between. The CDR3 region is CASSTGVTEVFF. Partial CDR3 DNA: TGTGCCAGCAGTACAGGGGTCACA.

Many counts were recorded for this clone. The listed genes are named as in mouse. The read ends 4 residues before the CDR3 terminus; that terminus is restored from the germline J gene. This chain links TRBV13-3 with TRBJ2-7; TRBD2 aligns across 7 bases. This CDR3 has 13 residues. Looked up from germline, CDR1 is NNHDY and CDR2 is SYVADS. The sequenced part of the CDR3 DNA is TGTGCCAGCAGTGATGATGGGGGGTAT. Protein: CASSDDGGY. The whole CDR3 is CASSDDGGYEQYF.

This clone was counted many times. Genes here carry mouse names. The CDR3 goes on 4 residues after the read ends, and that part is filled in from the germline J gene. V and J are TRBV29 and TRBJ1-2; D may be TRBD1 (5 bases). Germline V gives CDR1 MSHET, CDR2 SYDVDS. The CDR3 runs 12 residues. V lost 2 bases, J lost 4 bases, and 5 bases lay in between. CDR3 loop: CASSLQGSDYTF. The sequenced part of the CDR3 DNA is TGTGCTAGCAGTTTACAGGGCTCC. Looking up the rest from reference TRBV29 and TRBJ1-2 gives the full variable domain: DMKVTQMPRYLIKRMGENVLLECGQDMSHETMYWYRQDPGLGLQLIYISYDVDSNSEGDIPKGYRVSRKKREHFSLILDSAKTNQTSVYFCASSLQGSDYTFGSGTRLLVI.

Ten or more counts support this clone. Genes and germline are mouse. The CDR3 end lies 4 residues beyond the end of the read and is filled in from the germline J gene. This chain links TRBV17 with TRBJ2-7; D is possibly TRBD1 (5 bases). The CDR3 is 15 amino acids. Germline loops: CDR1 MNHDT, CDR2 YYDKIL. V gave up 3 bases and J gave up 0 bases, with 12 bases separating them. CDR3 in amino acids: CASSSSGRSSYEQYF. CDR3 DNA, as far as it was read: TGTGCTAGCAGTAGCTCAGGGAGGAGCTCCTAT.

A remark on this clone: Genes here carry mouse names. The read halts 4 residues ahead of the CDR3 end, with the missing end drawn from the germline J gene. The chain joins TRBV5 to TRBJ2-7; 10 nucleotides line up with TRBD2. The CDR3 runs to 15 residues. Germline V lookup: CDR1 LGHNA, CDR2 YNLKQL (reference sequence). The CDR3 protein is CASSQDPGLGYEQYF. The CDR3 bases that were read are TGTGCCAGCAGCCAAGATCCGGGACTGGGGTAT.

This clone was seen many times. Genes and germline come from the mouse. The read ends 4 residues before the CDR3 terminus; that terminus is restored from the germline J gene. V usage is TRBV5 and J usage is TRBJ2-7; 12 nucleotides line up with TRBD2. The CDR3 consists of 14 residues. From germline, CDR1 is LGHNA and CDR2 YNLKQL (reference sequence). This CDR3 is CASSLRDWGDEQYF. CDR3 DNA (partial): TGTGCCAGCAGCCTCCGGGACTGGGGGGAT.

This clone was counted ten times or more. At residue 12, TCRdb's protein is not the same as the translated DNA, so the protein here was read from the DNA. The gene symbols are mouse symbols. The read is 3 residues too short to cover the CDR3 end, so that end is filled in from the germline J gene. V is TRBV19 and J is TRBJ1-3; D might be TRBD1 (5 bases). CDR3 size: 15 residues. Germline CDR1 is FNHDT and CDR2 is SITEND (reference sequence). The V end was cut by 2 bases, the J end by 0 bases, with 9 bases between. CDR3 amino acids: CASSMWGNSGNTLYF. The CDR3 DNA, read in part, is TGTGCCAGCAGTATGTGGGGGAATTCTGGAAATACG.

This clone appeared a few times. Mouse gene names and germline throughout. The CDR3 end falls 4 residues outside the read, so it is completed with the germline J gene. The gene calls are TRBV20 and TRBJ1-4; TRBD1 aligns across 8 bases. V trimming: 3 bases; J trimming: 0 bases; junction bases outside the gene matches: 3. There are 15 residues in the CDR3. Germline-derived CDR1 and CDR2 are GFQATS and STVNSAI. CDR3 protein: CGARHRGVSNERLFF. CDR3 DNA, as far as it was read: TGTGGTGCTAGACACAGGGGGGTTTCCAACGAA.